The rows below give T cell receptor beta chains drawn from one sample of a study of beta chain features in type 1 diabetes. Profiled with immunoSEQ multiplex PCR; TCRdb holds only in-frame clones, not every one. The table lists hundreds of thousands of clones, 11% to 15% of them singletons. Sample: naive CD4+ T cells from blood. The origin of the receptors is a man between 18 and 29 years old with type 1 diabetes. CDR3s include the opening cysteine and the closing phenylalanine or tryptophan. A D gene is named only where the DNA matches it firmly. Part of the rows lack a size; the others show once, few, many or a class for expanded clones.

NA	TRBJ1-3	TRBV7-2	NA	CASSSQGVYFSGNTIYF	TGTGCCAGCAGCTCCCAAGGGGTGTACTTCTCTGGAAACACCATATATTTT
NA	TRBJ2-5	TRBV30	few	CAWSHRELETQYF	TGTGCCTGGAGTCACAGGGAGCTGGAGACCCAGTACTTC
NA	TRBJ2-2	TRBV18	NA	CASSPPPGYTGELFF	TGTGCCAGCTCACCACCCCCAGGATACACCGGGGAGCTGTTTTTT
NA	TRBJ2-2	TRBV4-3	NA	CASSQPPTGTPGELFF	TGCGCCAGCAGCCAGCCCCCTACCGGGACCCCCGGGGAGCTGTTTTTT
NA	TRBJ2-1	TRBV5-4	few	CASSPPVGRDPYNEQFF	TGTGCCAGCAGTCCCCCCGTCGGGAGAGACCCATACAATGAGCAGTTCTTC
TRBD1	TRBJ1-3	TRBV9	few	CASSVWDSDGNTIYF	TGTGCCAGCAGCGTATGGGACAGCGATGGAAACACCATATATTTT
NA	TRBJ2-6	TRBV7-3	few	CASSLIADGANVLTF	TGTGCCAGCAGCTTAATAGCGGATGGGGCCAACGTCCTGACTTTC
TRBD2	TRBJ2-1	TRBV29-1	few	CSVDQTSWDNEQFF	TGCAGCGTTGATCAGACTAGCTGGGACAATGAGCAGTTCTTC
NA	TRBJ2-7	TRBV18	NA	CASSLMDGNYEQYF	TGTGCCAGCTCACTCATGGACGGGAACTACGAGCAGTACTTC
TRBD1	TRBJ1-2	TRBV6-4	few	CASRPDRGLGYGYTF	TGTGCCAGCAGGCCGGACAGGGGGCTTGGCTATGGCTACACCTTC
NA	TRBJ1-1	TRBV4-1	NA	CASSRESMNTEAFF	TGCGCCAGCAGCCGGGAATCCATGAACACTGAAGCTTTCTTT